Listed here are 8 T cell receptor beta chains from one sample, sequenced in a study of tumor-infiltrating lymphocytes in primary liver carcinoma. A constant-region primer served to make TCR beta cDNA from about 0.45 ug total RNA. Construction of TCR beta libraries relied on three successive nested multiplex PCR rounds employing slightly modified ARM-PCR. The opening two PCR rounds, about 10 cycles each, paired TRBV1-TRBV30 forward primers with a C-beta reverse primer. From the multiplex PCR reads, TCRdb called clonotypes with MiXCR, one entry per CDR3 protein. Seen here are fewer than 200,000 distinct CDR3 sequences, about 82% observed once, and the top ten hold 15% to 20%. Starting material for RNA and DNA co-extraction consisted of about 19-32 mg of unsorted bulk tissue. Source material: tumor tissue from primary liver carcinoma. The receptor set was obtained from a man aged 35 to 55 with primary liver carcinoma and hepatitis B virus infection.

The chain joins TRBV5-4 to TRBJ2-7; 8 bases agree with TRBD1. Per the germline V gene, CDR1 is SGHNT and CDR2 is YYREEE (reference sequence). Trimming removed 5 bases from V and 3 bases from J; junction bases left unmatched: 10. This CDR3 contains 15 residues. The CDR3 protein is CASSWTGQDLYEQYF. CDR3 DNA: TGTGCCAGCAGTTGGACGGGACAGGATCTCTACGAGCAGTACTTC. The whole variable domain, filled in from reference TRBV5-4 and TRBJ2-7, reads ETGVTQSPTHLIKTRGQQVTLRCSSQSGHNTVSWYQQALGQGPQFIFQYYREEENGRGNFPPRFSGLQFPNYSSELNVNALELDDSALYLCASSWTGQDLYEQYFGPGTRLTVT.

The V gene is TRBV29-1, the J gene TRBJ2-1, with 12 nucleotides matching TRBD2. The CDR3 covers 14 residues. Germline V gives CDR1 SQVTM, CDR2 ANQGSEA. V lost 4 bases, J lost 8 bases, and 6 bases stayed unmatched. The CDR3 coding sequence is TGCAGCGTTGGACTAGCGGGAGTCGTCGATGAGCAGTTCTTC. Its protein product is CSVGLAGVVDEQFF.

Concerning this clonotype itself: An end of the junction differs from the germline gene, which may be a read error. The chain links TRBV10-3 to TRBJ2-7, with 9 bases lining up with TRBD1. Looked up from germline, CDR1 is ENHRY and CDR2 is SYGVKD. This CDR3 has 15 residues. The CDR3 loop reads CSIRGPGQGSNEQYF. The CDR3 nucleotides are TGTTCCATCAGGGGTCCGGGACAGGGATCCAACGAGCAGTACTTC.

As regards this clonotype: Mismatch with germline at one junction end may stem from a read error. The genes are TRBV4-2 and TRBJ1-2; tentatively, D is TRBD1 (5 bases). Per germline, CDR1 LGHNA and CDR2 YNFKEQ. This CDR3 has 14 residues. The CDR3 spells CASSQDQTGWGYTF. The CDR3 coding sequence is TGTGCCAGCAGCCAAGATCAAACAGGCTGGGGCTACACGTTC.

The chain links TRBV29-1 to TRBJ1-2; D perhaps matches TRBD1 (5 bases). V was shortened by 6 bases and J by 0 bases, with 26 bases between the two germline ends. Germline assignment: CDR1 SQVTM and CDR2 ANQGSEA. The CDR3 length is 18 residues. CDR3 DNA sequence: TGCAGCGTCGGGGCACTAATAGGAACTCAAGTGGCTAACTATGGCTACACCTTC. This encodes CSVGALIGTQVANYGYTF.

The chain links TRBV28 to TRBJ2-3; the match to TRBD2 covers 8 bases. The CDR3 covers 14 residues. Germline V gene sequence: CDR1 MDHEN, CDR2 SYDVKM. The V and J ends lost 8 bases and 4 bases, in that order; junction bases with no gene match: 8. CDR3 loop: CASVEAGAADTQYF. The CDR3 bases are TGTGCCAGCGTAGAAGCGGGAGCCGCAGATACGCAGTATTTT.

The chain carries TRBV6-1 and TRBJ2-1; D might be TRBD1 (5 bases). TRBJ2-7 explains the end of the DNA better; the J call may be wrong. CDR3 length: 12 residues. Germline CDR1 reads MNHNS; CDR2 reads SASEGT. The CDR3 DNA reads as TGTGCCAGCAGTGAAGCGCAGGGTAGGCAGTACTTC. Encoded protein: CASSEAQGRQYF.

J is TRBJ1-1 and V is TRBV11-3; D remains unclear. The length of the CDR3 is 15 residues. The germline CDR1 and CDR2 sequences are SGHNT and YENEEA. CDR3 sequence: CVSSPGTGWGTEAFF. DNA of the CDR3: TGTGTAAGCAGCCCAGGAACCGGTTGGGGTACTGAAGCTTTCTTT.